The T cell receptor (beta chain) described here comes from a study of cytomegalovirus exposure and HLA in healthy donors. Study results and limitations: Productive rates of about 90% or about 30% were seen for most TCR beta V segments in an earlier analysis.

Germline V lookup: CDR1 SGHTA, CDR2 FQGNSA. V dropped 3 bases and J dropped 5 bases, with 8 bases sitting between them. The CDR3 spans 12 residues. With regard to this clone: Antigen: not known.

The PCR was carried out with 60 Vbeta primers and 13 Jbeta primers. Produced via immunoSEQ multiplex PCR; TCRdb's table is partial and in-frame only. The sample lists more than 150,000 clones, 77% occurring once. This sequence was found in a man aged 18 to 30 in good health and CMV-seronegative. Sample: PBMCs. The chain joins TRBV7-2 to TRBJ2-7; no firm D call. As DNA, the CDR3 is TGTGCCAGCAGCTTTACAATACACGAGCAGTACTTC. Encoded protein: CASSFTIHEQYF. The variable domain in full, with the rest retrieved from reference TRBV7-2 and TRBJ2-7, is GAGVSQSPSNKVTEKGKDVELRCDPISGHTALYWYRQSLGQGLEFLIYFQGNSAPDKSGLPSDRFSAERTGGSVSTLTIQRTQQEDSAVYLCASSFTIHEQYFGPGTRLTVT.